Below are 11 T cell receptor beta chains sequenced from a single sample in a study of blood T cell repertoires in COVID-19. Measured with immunoSEQ multiplex PCR; TCRdb has only the in-frame clones, and not every one. The data contain tens of thousands of clones, approximately 90% of them singletons. Specimen: peripheral blood. The receptor set was obtained from a human donor in a cohort sampled during active COVID-19.

The chain couples TRBV14 to TRBJ2-7; 9 bases map to TRBD1. CDR1 SGHDN and CDR2 FVKESK come from the germline V gene. The CDR3 length is 14 residues. Unmatched junction bases numbered 4, after V lost 1 base and J lost 6 bases. For the CDR3, the DNA is TGTGCCAGCAGCCAAGTACAGGGGGCAAGCGAGCAGTACTTC. Protein sequence: CASSQVQGASEQYF.

This chain links TRBV7-9 with TRBJ2-7; 8 bases fit TRBD2. Germline assignment: CDR1 SEHNR and CDR2 FQNEAQ (reference sequence). The CDR3 extends over 15 amino acids. V was pared by 1 base and J by 6 bases, with 8 bases of the junction left unmatched. The CDR3 DNA follows: TGTGCCAGCAGCTTAGTGGCGGGAGGCCGTCGCGAGCAGTACTTC. Its protein product is CASSLVAGGRREQYF.

In its sample, this clone was seen once. This chain connects TRBV5-1 to TRBJ2-3, with 8 bases aligning to TRBD1. Germline CDR1 SGHRS, CDR2 YFSETQ. The CDR3 contains 16 residues. Germline trimming cut 4 bases from V and 2 bases from J; bases unmatched to any gene: 9. The CDR3 loop reads CASSKGQVIDTDTQYF. The CDR3 coding sequence is TGCGCCAGCAGCAAGGGACAGGTGATAGACACAGATACGCAGTATTTT.

This chain links TRBV18 with TRBJ1-6; tentatively, D is TRBD1 (6 bases). Trimming cost V 4 bases and J 4 bases, with 8 bases left between them. Germline V lookup: CDR1 KGHSH, CDR2 LQKENI. The CDR3 is 14 residues long. The CDR3 nucleotides read TGTGCCAGCTCACAACAGGGATATAATTCACCCCTCCACTTT. As protein: CASSQQGYNSPLHF.

This sequence joins TRBV28 and TRBJ2-7, with TRBD2 identical over 7 bases. The CDR3 contains 17 residues. The J segment lost 6 bases and the V segment lost 5 bases, leaving 19 bases of the junction unmatched. Germline V lookup: CDR1 MDHEN, CDR2 SYDVKM. The DNA for the CDR3 is TGTGCCAGCAGTCCGGGGGGTTGGGCGGGAAGACCACTCGAGCAGTACTTC. This translates into CASSPGGWAGRPLEQYF.

J is TRBJ2-7 and V is TRBV28, with 8 bases matching TRBD2. V was clipped by 5 bases and J by 3 bases; unmatched bases: 9. From germline, CDR1 is MDHEN and CDR2 SYDVKM. The CDR3 covers 15 residues. The DNA of the CDR3 is TGTGCCAGCAGTGAAAGCGGGAGTTCTCTCTACGAGCAGTACTTC. This translates into CASSESGSSLYEQYF.

The genes are TRBV9 and TRBJ2-3; 8 bases are shared with TRBD2. CDR1 is SGDLS, CDR2 YYNGEE, per germline. V was clipped by 0 bases and J by 7 bases; unmatched bases: 19. The CDR3 is 19 amino acids. In nucleotides, the CDR3 is TGTGCCAGCAGCGTAGGCGCGGGCGGGACTAGGTCCTCGGGGCATACGCAGTATTTT. The encoded protein is CASSVGAGGTRSSGHTQYF. The full variable domain, rest sourced from reference TRBV9 and TRBJ2-3, is DSGVTQTPKHLITATGQRVTLRCSPRSGDLSVYWYQQSLDQGLQFLIQYYNGEERAKGNILERFSAQQFPDLHSELNLSSLELGDSALYFCASSVGAGGTRSSGHTQYFGPGTRLTVL.

In this sample, this clone turned up once. The V call is TRBV25-1, the J call TRBJ2-7, with 10 nucleotides matching TRBD1. Germline V gene lookup returns CDR1 MGHDK and CDR2 SYGVNS. V dropped 6 bases and J dropped 6; count of bases not matched to a gene: 2. The length of the CDR3 is 12 residues. The CDR3 bases are TGTGCCAGCAGAAGGACAGGGGGCGAGCAGTACTTC. Residues: CASRRTGGEQYF.

V is TRBV9 and J is TRBJ2-2; 8 nucleotides match TRBD2. Germline V CDR1 and CDR2: SGDLS, YYNGEE. The V and J ends lost 3 bases and 4 bases, in that order; junction bases with no gene match: 11. CDR3 length: 17 amino acids. The CDR3 region has the DNA TGTGCCAGCAGCGCTGAGGGGGGGCTAGCGGGCACCGGGGAGCTGTTTTTT. Amino acid sequence: CASSAEGGLAGTGELFF.

The V and J genes are TRBV15 and TRBJ1-5, with 10 bases that match TRBD1. The CDR3 runs to 19 residues. With V trimmed by 0 bases and J by 4 bases, 12 bases remained unmatched. Germline V gene data show CDR1 as LNHNV and CDR2 as YYDKDF (reference sequence). The CDR3 here is CATSRDQFTGTGVNQPQHF. The CDR3 region has the DNA TGTGCCACCAGCAGAGATCAGTTTACCGGGACAGGGGTTAATCAGCCCCAGCATTTT.

CDR3 loop: CASSLARDSYNEQFF. Here the CDR3 DNA reads TGTGCCAGCAGCTTAGCCAGGGACTCCTACAATGAGCAGTTCTTC. J is TRBJ2-1 and V is TRBV7-2, with a tentative D call TRBD1 (5 bases). The CDR3 runs 15 residues. CDR1 and CDR2 from the germline V gene are SGHTA and FQGNSA. V lost 0 bases and J 0 bases, leaving 6 bases between the germline ends.